This TCR beta chain was sequenced for a study of PD-L1 blockade in urothelial cancer. At the level of the study: Atezolizumab at 1,200 mg intravenously every 3 weeks was started by patients in 2014. The study's findings and limits: Where pretreatment blood TCR clonality fell below the median, better survival was predicted.

The method was immunoSEQ multiplex PCR; TCRdb's version includes in-frame clones alone and lacks a portion of them. The data show 70,000 to 80,000 clones, 85% seen once. The CDR3 contains 15 residues. Losses at the gene ends were 5 bases for V and 2 bases for J; bases not matched to a gene: 6. CDR1 is GTSNPN and CDR2 is SVGIG in the germline V gene (reference sequence). Specified time point: pretreatment peripheral blood. The patients' disease, urothelial carcinoma, was locally advanced or metastatic. There were between 1 and 8 samples from each patient, taken pretreatment and on-treatment. This clone was found a few times. Its antigen is currently unknown.

Sequenced here: PBMCs, sampled around atezolizumab (anti-PD-L1) treatment. This receptor was taken from a man aged 40-49 years with urothelial cancer. This chain links TRBV30 with TRBJ2-1; 10 nucleotides line up with TRBD1. CDR3 DNA: TGTGCCTGGGCCCTAGGGACAGGGGCCTACAATGAGCAGTTCTTC. Translating it yields CAWALGTGAYNEQFF.